Below are 20 T cell receptor beta chains sequenced from a single sample in a study of T cells in Graves' hyperthyroidism and ophthalmopathy. Researchers took RNA transcripts and amplified the TCR beta CDR3 regions from them. The HTBI primer set was used in a first-round RT-PCR of the TCR CDR3. TCRdb passed the multiplex PCR reads through MiXCR, listing each CDR3 protein once. The sample consists of a few hundred thousand distinct CDR3 sequences, around 16% of them appearing once. Sample: blood. The receptors stem from a young woman with Graves' hyperthyroidism.

The sample holds a few counts of this clonotype. The chain is built from TRBV29-1 and TRBJ2-3, with 9 positions matching TRBD2. This CDR3 comprises 16 residues. Germline CDR1 reads SQVTM; CDR2 reads ANQGSEA. V was pared by 5 bases and J by 6 bases, with 15 bases of the junction left unmatched. This CDR3 is CSVLLLAGRSGDTQYF. The CDR3 DNA sequence: TGCAGCGTTCTTCTCCTAGCGGGAAGATCCGGGGATACGCAGTATTTT.

V and J are TRBV20-1 and TRBJ2-3; 12 bases are a match to TRBD2. This CDR3 comprises 18 residues. Losses at the gene ends were 6 bases for V and 1 base for J; bases not matched to a gene: 14. CDR1 is DFQATT and CDR2 is SNEGSKA in the germline V gene (reference sequence). In DNA, the CDR3 is TGCAGTGCCACAGGACTAGCGGGGCCGTGGGTCGGCACAGATACGCAGTATTTT. Amino acid sequence: CSATGLAGPWVGTDTQYF.

This clonotype was counted ten times or more. This chain uses TRBV19 with TRBJ2-1; 7 positions agree with TRBD2. The CDR3 spans 20 residues. V gave up 4 bases and J gave up 0 bases; unmatched junction bases: 18. Per the germline V gene, CDR1 is LNHDA and CDR2 is SQIVND (reference sequence). DNA for the CDR3: TGTGCCAGTAGTACCCCGTCTTGGGGAGGGAGACCTAGCTCCTACAATGAGCAGTTCTTC. Encoded protein: CASSTPSWGGRPSSYNEQFF.

At least ten counts were recorded for this clonotype. This sequence joins TRBV7-2 and TRBJ2-5, with 8 positions matching TRBD2. The CDR3 is made up of 15 amino acids. V gave up 0 bases and J gave up 3 bases; unmatched junction bases: 3. Germline CDR1 reads SGHTA; CDR2 reads FQGNSA. DNA for the CDR3: TGTGCCAGCAGCTTAGCGGGGACTAGGGAAGAGACCCAGTACTTC. The encoded protein is CASSLAGTREETQYF. The full variable domain, its missing parts supplied by reference TRBV7-2 and TRBJ2-5, is GAGVSQSPSNKVTEKGKDVELRCDPISGHTALYWYRQSLGQGLEFLIYFQGNSAPDKSGLPSDRFSAERTGGSVSTLTIQRTQQEDSAVYLCASSLAGTREETQYFGPGTRLLVL.

This chain uses TRBV12-3 or TRBV12-4 with TRBJ2-2; 10 nucleotides match TRBD2. The CDR3 length is 17 residues. V was clipped by 3 bases and J by 3 bases; unmatched bases: 7. CDR3 in amino acids: CASSFLLAGLHTGELFF. In DNA, the CDR3 is TGTGCCAGCAGTTTCTTACTAGCGGGACTTCACACCGGGGAGCTGTTTTTT.

This clonotype was picked up a small number of times. The CDR3 region has the DNA TGTGCCAGTAGGTCCGGGACAGGGGTAAATGAGCAGTTCTTC. It yields the protein CASRSGTGVNEQFF. The gene calls are TRBV19 and TRBJ2-1, with 10 nucleotides matching TRBD1. The CDR3 covers 14 residues. Losses at the gene ends were 6 bases for V and 7 bases for J; bases not matched to a gene: 6. Germline CDR1 is LNHDA and CDR2 is SQIVND (reference sequence).

This clonotype was found many times. V and J are TRBV12-3 or TRBV12-4 and TRBJ2-5; no reliable D call. Trimming took 3 bases from V and 2 from J, leaving 7 bases between them. The CDR3 length is 13 residues. This CDR3 reads CASSFVLQETQYF. CDR3 in DNA: TGTGCCAGCAGTTTTGTGCTGCAAGAGACCCAGTACTTC.

This clonotype showed up just a few times. V gene TRBV30 combines with J gene TRBJ2-6; D unclear. Germline V gene lookup returns CDR1 GTSNPN and CDR2 SVGIG (reference sequence). The ends were cut back, 0 bases at V and 0 bases at J, with 15 bases in the middle. The CDR3 contains 18 residues. CDR3 residues: CAWSVPAGVRSGANVLTF. The CDR3 nucleotides are TGTGCCTGGAGTGTACCCGCAGGCGTCCGCTCTGGGGCCAACGTCCTGACTTTC.

The genes are TRBV19 and TRBJ1-2, with TRBD1 as a possible D gene (6 bases). Per the germline V gene, CDR1 is LNHDA and CDR2 is SQIVND (reference sequence). The ends were cut back, 9 bases at V and 5 bases at J, with 16 bases in the middle. The CDR3 is 13 amino acids. The CDR3 loop reads CASQRTVDYGYTF. For the CDR3, the DNA is TGTGCCAGCCAGAGGACAGTTGATTATGGCTACACCTTC.

This clonotype was counted many times. The gene calls are TRBV11-2 and TRBJ2-3, with 11 bases that match TRBD2. The CDR3 consists of 14 residues. CDR1 SGHAT and CDR2 FQNNGV come from the germline V gene. J was trimmed by 11 bases and V by 5 bases; bases with no gene match: 9. The CDR3 coding sequence is TGTGCCAGCAGCCCCGTAGCGGGAGGGCCGATGCAGTATTTT. The encoded protein is CASSPVAGGPMQYF.

This clonotype came up many times. CDR3 sequence (DNA): TGTGCCAGCAGACTATCGTCTCAGGGGATCTATGGCTACACCTTC. This codes for CASRLSSQGIYGYTF. The chain employs TRBV27 and TRBJ1-2, with D possibly matching TRBD1 (6 bases). The CDR3 is 15 residues long. V gave up 6 bases and J gave up 4 bases, with 18 bases separating them. In germline, CDR1 is MNHEY, CDR2 SMNVEV (reference sequence).

This clonotype has ten or more counts. The chain has TRBV10-3 and TRBJ2-3; 10 positions match TRBD1. This CDR3 comprises 16 residues. Germline V lookup: CDR1 ENHRY, CDR2 SYGVKD. Germline trimming cut 6 bases from V and 5 bases from J; bases unmatched to any gene: 11. CDR3 nucleotides: TGTGCCATCAGGTTACCGGGACAGGGGAGTAAAGATACGCAGTATTTT. It specifies CAIRLPGQGSKDTQYF.

This clonotype came up many times. The CDR3 sequence is CASSEGEQYF. DNA for the CDR3: TGTGCCAGCAGTGAGGGTGAGCAGTACTTC. This chain uses TRBV2 with TRBJ2-7; D gene unclear. The germline V gene encodes CDR1 SNHLY and CDR2 FYNNEI. Trimming took 3 bases from V and 7 from J, leaving 4 bases between them. The CDR3 is 10 amino acids.

This clonotype was detected many times. This chain links TRBV28 with TRBJ2-5; maybe TRBD1 (6 bases). This CDR3 is 16 amino acids long. The V end was cut by 8 bases, the J end by 5 bases, with 24 bases between. The germline gives CDR1 MDHEN, CDR2 SYDVKM. The DNA of the CDR3 is TGTGCCAGCCGCAATCCCACAGGGCGCGTCGGGGAGACCCAGTACTTC. Amino acids: CASRNPTGRVGETQYF.

V gene TRBV11-2 combines with J gene TRBJ2-3; 14 bases are a match to TRBD2. The CDR3 is 17 residues long. With V trimmed by 5 bases and J by 4 bases, 8 bases remained unmatched. Per germline, CDR1 SGHAT and CDR2 FQNNGV. For the CDR3, the DNA is TGTGCCAGCAGCCTCGGGACTAGCGGGAGCATTTCAGATACGCAGTATTTT. The encoded protein is CASSLGTSGSISDTQYF.

This clonotype was seen ten or more times. The genes are TRBV27 and TRBJ1-5; no definite D call. CDR3 length: 12 residues. Trimming stripped 4 bases from V and 6 bases from J, with 7 bases between. Per germline, CDR1 MNHEY and CDR2 SMNVEV (reference sequence). CDR3 in DNA: TGTGCCAGCAGTTCGTGGGGTCAGCCCCAGCATTTT. Protein product: CASSSWGQPQHF.

At least ten counts were recorded for this clonotype. The gene calls are TRBV11-2 and TRBJ2-1; D is perhaps TRBD2 (5 bases). Germline CDR1 SGHAT, CDR2 FQNNGV. Trimming took off 5 bases at V and 6 bases at J, with 20 bases between the two ends. The CDR3 length is 16 residues. The CDR3 DNA follows: TGTGCCAGCAGCCGCGGAGTCGGAGCGGATACCAATGAGCAGTTCTTC. This sequence encodes CASSRGVGADTNEQFF.

The V and J genes are TRBV9 and TRBJ2-7; D is undetermined. The end of the DNA is better explained by TRBJ2-1, so the J call may be wrong. The CDR3 runs 12 residues. Germline V gives CDR1 SGDLS, CDR2 YYNGEE. The CDR3 region is CASSLITNEQFF. The CDR3 DNA reads TGTGCCAGCAGCCTCATCACTAACGAGCAGTTCTTC.

At least ten counts were recorded for this clonotype. The V call is TRBV7-2, the J call TRBJ2-3; TRBD2 agrees at 13 bases. The CDR3 extends over 17 amino acids. V was clipped by 5 bases and J by 2 bases; unmatched bases: 7. Germline V gives CDR1 SGHTA, CDR2 FQGNSA. CDR3 amino acids: CASSQRGLAGATDTQYF. The CDR3 coding sequence is TGTGCCAGCAGCCAACGAGGACTAGCGGGGGCCACAGATACGCAGTATTTT.

As concerns this clonotype: A read error is possible here, since a much larger clone lies one base away. V is TRBV10-3 and J is TRBJ2-3; D is unresolved. V lost 0 bases and J lost 2, with 18 bases in between. There are 18 residues in the CDR3. The germline V gene encodes CDR1 ENHRY and CDR2 SYGVKD. CDR3 amino acids: CAISESTRASRVTDTQYF. The CDR3 nucleotides are TGTGCCATCAGTGAGTCGACTCGAGCATCGAGAGTCACAGATACGCAGTATTTT.